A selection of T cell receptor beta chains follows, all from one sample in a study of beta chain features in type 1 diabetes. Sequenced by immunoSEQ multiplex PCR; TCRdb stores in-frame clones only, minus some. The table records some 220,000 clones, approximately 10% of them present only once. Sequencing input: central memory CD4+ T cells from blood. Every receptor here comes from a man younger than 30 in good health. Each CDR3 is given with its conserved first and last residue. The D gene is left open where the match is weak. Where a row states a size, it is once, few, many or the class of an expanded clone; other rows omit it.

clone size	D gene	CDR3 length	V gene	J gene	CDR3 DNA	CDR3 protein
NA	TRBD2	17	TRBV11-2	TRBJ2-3	TGTGCCAGCAGCTTAGCCCCTAGCGGGATGAGCACAGATACGCAGTATTTT	CASSLAPSGMSTDTQYF
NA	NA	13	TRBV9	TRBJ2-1	TGTGCCAGCAGCGTAAGTCCCGGGAATGAGCAGTTCTTC	CASSVSPGNEQFF
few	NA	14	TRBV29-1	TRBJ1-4	TGCAGCGTGCGGGACCCCTGGGGGAGTGAAAAACTGTTTTTT	CSVRDPWGSEKLFF
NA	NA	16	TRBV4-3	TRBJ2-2	TGCGCCAGCAGCTACCTAGCGGCAGGGGACACCGGGGAGCTGTTTTTT	CASSYLAAGDTGELFF
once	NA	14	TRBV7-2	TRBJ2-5	TGTGCCAGCAGCTTATGGGCCCGTCAAGAGACCCAGTACTTC	CASSLWARQETQYF
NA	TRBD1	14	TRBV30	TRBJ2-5	TGTGCCTGGAGCCCTTTAGGACAGGAGGAGACCCAGTACTTC	CAWSPLGQEETQYF
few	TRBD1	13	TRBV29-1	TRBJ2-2	TGCAGCGTTGTGGGACAGGGGTTCGGGGAGCTGTTTTTT	CSVVGQGFGELFF
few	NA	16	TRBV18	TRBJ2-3	TGTGCCAGCTCACCACCGGACGGCCGGACGTTGGATACGCAGTATTTT	CASSPPDGRTLDTQYF
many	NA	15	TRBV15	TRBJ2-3	TGTGCCACCAGCAGAGATCGATCAGTCACAGATACGCAGTATTTT	CATSRDRSVTDTQYF
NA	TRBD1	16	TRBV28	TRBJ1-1	TGTGCCAGCAGTTTATCTTGGACAGGAGGTAGCACTGAAGCTTTCTTT	CASSLSWTGGSTEAFF
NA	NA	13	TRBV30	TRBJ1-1	TGTGCCTGGAGTTCGGGGGTTGTCGCTGAAGCTTTCTTT	CAWSSGVVAEAFF
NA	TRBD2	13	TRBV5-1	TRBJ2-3	TGCGCCAGCAGCAGCGGGAGTACTGATACGCAGTATTTT	CASSSGSTDTQYF
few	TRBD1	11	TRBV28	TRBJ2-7	TGTGCCAGCAGTGACAGGGGCGAGCAGTACTTC	CASSDRGEQYF
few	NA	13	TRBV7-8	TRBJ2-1	TGTGCCAGCAGCCCTGCCCCAGGGTGGGGGCTGGTCTTC	CASSPAPGWGLVF
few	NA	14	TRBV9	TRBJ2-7	TGTGCCAGCAGCGTAGACTACCTAGGGGACCAGCAGTACTTC	CASSVDYLGDQQYF
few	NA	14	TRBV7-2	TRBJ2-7	TGTGCCAGCAGCAGGGGGTTAGCACCCTACGAGCAGTACTTC	CASSRGLAPYEQYF
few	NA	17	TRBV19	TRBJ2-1	TGTGCCAGTAGTATTCGACCGACAGTAGCCTTAAACAATGAGCAGTTCTTC	CASSIRPTVALNNEQFF
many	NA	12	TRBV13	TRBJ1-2	TGTGCCAGCAGCTCCCAAACACGGGGCTACACCTTC	CASSSQTRGYTF
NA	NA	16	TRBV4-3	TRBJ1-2	TGCGCCAGCAGCCAAGAGAGGGGAAGAGGGAACTATGGCTACACCTTC	CASSQERGRGNYGYTF
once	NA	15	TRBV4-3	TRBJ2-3	TGCGCCAGCAGCCAAGGGTTGTCCGGAGTGGATACGCAGTATTTT	CASSQGLSGVDTQYF
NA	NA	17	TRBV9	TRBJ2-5	TGTGCCAGCAGCGAAGGACAGTTCGGTAGCGCCCAAGAGACCCAGTACTTC	CASSEGQFGSAQETQYF
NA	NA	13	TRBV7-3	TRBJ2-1	TGTGCCAGCAGCTCAGGAAAGGGCAATGAGCAGTTCTTC	CASSSGKGNEQFF
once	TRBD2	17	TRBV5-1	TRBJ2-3	TGCGCCAGCAGCTATGCCGGGACTAGCGGGAGTAGTGATACGCAGTATTTT	CASSYAGTSGSSDTQYF
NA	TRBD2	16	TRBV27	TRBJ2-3	TGTGCCAGCAGTACTCGACTAGCGGGAGCGGCAGATACGCAGTATTTT	CASSTRLAGAADTQYF
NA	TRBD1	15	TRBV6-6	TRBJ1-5	TGTGCCAGCAGTTACTCGACAGGGCGAAATCAGCCCCAGCATTTT	CASSYSTGRNQPQHF
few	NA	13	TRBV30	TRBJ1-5	TGTGCCTGCGCCGGGGGGCACGATCAGCCCCAGCATTTT	CACAGGHDQPQHF
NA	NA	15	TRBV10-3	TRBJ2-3	TGTGCCATCAGTGAGTTGGCAGGGGCAACAGATACGCAGTATTTT	CAISELAGATDTQYF
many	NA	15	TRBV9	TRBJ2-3	TGTGCCAGCAGTCCCACCCGGGAGATTGGAGATACGCAGTATTTT	CASSPTREIGDTQYF
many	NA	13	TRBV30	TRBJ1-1	TGTGCCTGGAGTTACCGAGTGAACACTGAAGCTTTCTTT	CAWSYRVNTEAFF
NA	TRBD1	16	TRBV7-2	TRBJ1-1	TGTGCCAGCAGCTTCACCGGGACAGCGATGAACACTGAAGCTTTCTTT	CASSFTGTAMNTEAFF
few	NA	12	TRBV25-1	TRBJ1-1	TGTGCCAGCATGGGGGAGAGCGCTGAAGCTTTCTTT	CASMGESAEAFF
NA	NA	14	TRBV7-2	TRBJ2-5	TGTGCCAGCAGCTTAGTTGTCAGCCAAGAGACCCAGTACTTC	CASSLVVSQETQYF
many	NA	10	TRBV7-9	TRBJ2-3	TGTGCCACCTTTACAGATACGCAGTATTTT	CATFTDTQYF
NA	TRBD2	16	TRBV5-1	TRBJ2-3	TGCGCCAGCAGCGCCCGACTAGCGGGAGGCACAGATACGCAGTATTTT	CASSARLAGGTDTQYF
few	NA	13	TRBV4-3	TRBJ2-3	TGCGCCAGCAGCCAAGAAGAGCGGGATACGCAGTATTTT	CASSQEERDTQYF
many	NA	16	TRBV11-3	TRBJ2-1	TGTGCCAGCAGCCATACCGGGAAAAGTGCCTACAATGAGCAGTTCTTC	CASSHTGKSAYNEQFF
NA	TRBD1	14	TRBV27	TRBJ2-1	TGTGCCAGCAGTTTATGGCGACAGGGGAATGAGCAGTTCTTC	CASSLWRQGNEQFF
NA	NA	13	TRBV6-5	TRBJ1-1	TGTGCCAGCAGTCCACGACGTAGCACTGAAGCTTTCTTT	CASSPRRSTEAFF
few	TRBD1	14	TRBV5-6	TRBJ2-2	TGTGCCAGCAGAACACAGGGGAGCACCGGGGAGCTGTTTTTT	CASRTQGSTGELFF
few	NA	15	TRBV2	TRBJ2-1	TGTGCCAGCACCCCCAACCGGGGACTCCGCAATGAGCAGTTCTTC	CASTPNRGLRNEQFF
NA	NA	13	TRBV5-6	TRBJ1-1	TGTGCCAGCAGCCTGACCATGAACACTGAAGCTTTCTTT	CASSLTMNTEAFF
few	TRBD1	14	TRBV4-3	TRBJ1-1	TGCGCCAGCAGCCAGGGACAGGGGAACACTGAAGCTTTCTTT	CASSQGQGNTEAFF
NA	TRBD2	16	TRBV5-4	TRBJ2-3	TGTGCCAGCAGCCAGGGACTAGCGGGCCTCACAGATACGCAGTATTTT	CASSQGLAGLTDTQYF
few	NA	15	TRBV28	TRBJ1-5	TGTGCCAGCACCCAAAACCGGGCTAGCAATCAGCCCCAGCATTTT	CASTQNRASNQPQHF
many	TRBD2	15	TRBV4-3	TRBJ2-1	TGCGCCAGCAGCCAAGCAGGACTAGCGGGAGACAAGCAGTTCTTC	CASSQAGLAGDKQFF
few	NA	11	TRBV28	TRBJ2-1	TGTGCCAGCACCCTACGCAGGCAGCAGTTCTTC	CASTLRRQQFF
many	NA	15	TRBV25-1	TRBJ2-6	TGTGCCAGCAGTGAGTCAGGCCCTGGGGCCAACGTCCTGACTTTC	CASSESGPGANVLTF